Listed below are T cell receptor beta chains from one sample, sequenced in a study of shared clonotypes between healthy human individuals. TCRdb's table, derived via immunoSEQ multiplex PCR, lists solely in-frame clones and lacks some. The profile covers around 2,000,000 clones, with 85% to 95% appearing a single time and under 2% taken by the ten largest. Input material: naive CD8+ T cells from PBMCs. The receptors were gathered from a man younger than 35 in good health. Some clones in this sample may be carry-over from other donors' samples. Each CDR3 is given with its conserved first and last residue. A D gene is named only where the DNA matches it firmly. Only part of the rows carry a size: once, few, many, or a class if the clone is expanded.

abundance | j_gene | v_gene | d_gene | CDR3aa | CDR3nt
. | TRBJ2-2 | TRBV7-9 | TRBD1 | CASSSRGQGQNTGELFF | TGTGCCAGCAGCTCGAGAGGACAGGGCCAGAACACCGGGGAGCTGTTTTTT
once | TRBJ1-1 | TRBV27 | . | CASSPGRNEAFF | TGTGCCAGCAGTCCTGGACGGAATGAAGCTTTCTTT
. | TRBJ2-5 | TRBV28 | . | CASSPRDGPPGQTQYF | TGTGCCAGCAGCCCCAGGGACGGCCCCCCTGGCCAGACCCAGTACTTC
. | TRBJ2-7 | TRBV7-9 | . | CASTTGGGTSYEQYF | TGTGCCAGCACGACCGGAGGGGGGACCTCCTACGAGCAGTACTTC
. | TRBJ2-7 | TRBV27 | TRBD2 | CASAPAGGPRGEQYF | TGTGCCAGCGCCCCCGCGGGAGGCCCGAGGGGCGAGCAGTACTTC
. | TRBJ2-7 | TRBV2 | . | CASRNRAEAYEQYF | TGTGCCAGCAGAAATCGAGCGGAGGCCTACGAGCAGTACTTC
few | TRBJ2-1 | TRBV27 | . | CASSLSVYNEQFF | TGTGCCAGCAGTTTATCGGTCTACAATGAGCAGTTCTTC
. | TRBJ1-1 | TRBV9 | . | CASSGSGNTEAFF | TGTGCCAGCAGCGGGTCTGGGAACACTGAAGCTTTCTTT
. | TRBJ1-2 | TRBV9 | . | CASSVGWGGYGYTF | TGTGCCAGCAGCGTAGGTTGGGGGGGCTATGGCTACACCTTC
once | TRBJ2-7 | TRBV9 | . | CASSVGGIGYEQYF | TGTGCCAGCAGCGTAGGCGGGATCGGGTACGAGCAGTACTTC
. | TRBJ2-7 | TRBV7-2 | TRBD2 | CASSSTEAGIYEQYF | TGTGCCAGCAGCTCGACGGAAGCGGGAATCTACGAGCAGTACTTC
. | TRBJ2-1 | TRBV9 | . | CASSVGGVGEQFF | TGTGCCAGCAGCGTAGGGGGTGTAGGTGAGCAGTTCTTC
. | TRBJ1-4 | TRBV5-1 | . | CASSLADYRVEKLFF | TGCGCCAGCAGCTTGGCCGACTACAGGGTTGAAAAACTGTTTTTT
few | TRBJ1-5 | TRBV10-3 | TRBD1 | CAINLGQGAVQPQHF | TGTGCCATCAACCTGGGACAGGGGGCCGTTCAGCCCCAGCATTTT
. | TRBJ1-2 | TRBV4-2 | . | CASSDTGTRGMDGYTF | TGTGCCAGCAGCGACACTGGGACCCGCGGAATGGATGGCTACACCTTC
. | TRBJ2-7 | TRBV5-4 | . | CASSLSGLRDSYEQYF | TGTGCCAGCAGCTTGTCCGGACTGCGAGACTCCTACGAGCAGTACTTC
. | TRBJ2-7 | TRBV27 | . | CASSPSVGGLPYEQYF | TGTGCCAGCAGCCCCAGCGTGGGAGGCCTCCCCTACGAGCAGTACTTC
once | TRBJ1-5 | TRBV13 | TRBD1 | CASSLRAGTGDSNQPQHF | TGTGCCAGCAGCTTACGAGCCGGGACAGGAGATAGCAATCAGCCCCAGCATTTT
. | TRBJ2-7 | TRBV11-2 | . | CASSLGGKSSYEQYF | TGTGCCAGCAGCTTAGGCGGAAAGAGCTCCTACGAGCAGTACTTC
once | TRBJ2-3 | TRBV7-2 | TRBD1 | CASSFGTGVHDTQYF | TGTGCCAGCAGCTTCGGGACAGGGGTGCATGATACGCAGTATTTT
. | TRBJ1-2 | TRBV19 | TRBD1 | CASSIGRGPYGYTF | TGTGCCAGTAGTATTGGCAGGGGGCCCTATGGCTACACCTTC
few | TRBJ2-7 | TRBV27 | . | CASSFSSSYEQYF | TGTGCCAGCAGTTTCTCCAGCTCCTACGAGCAGTACTTC
once | TRBJ2-7 | TRBV28 | . | CASMGSDYEQYF | TGTGCCAGCATGGGGAGCGATTACGAGCAGTACTTC
. | TRBJ1-2 | TRBV11-2 | TRBD1 | CASSLVGGAYGYTF | TGTGCCAGCAGCTTAGTAGGGGGCGCCTATGGCTACACCTTC
. | TRBJ1-5 | TRBV5-1 | TRBD1 | CASSLGPWDSYSNQPQHF | TGCGCCAGCAGCCTAGGACCTTGGGACAGTTATAGCAATCAGCCCCAGCATTTT
once | TRBJ2-1 | TRBV9 | TRBD2 | CASSDSGRARNEQFF | TGTGCCAGCAGCGATAGCGGGAGGGCGAGGAATGAGCAGTTCTTC
. | TRBJ2-6 | TRBV11-2 | TRBD1 | CASSDRDTGANVLTF | TGTGCCAGCAGCGACAGGGATACTGGGGCCAACGTCCTGACTTTC
. | TRBJ2-4 | TRBV4-1 | . | CASSQGKHPGDIQYF | TGCGCCAGCAGCCAAGGTAAACATCCAGGGGACATTCAGTACTTC
. | TRBJ2-7 | TRBV27 | . | CASSASNSYEQYF | TGTGCCAGCAGTGCAAGCAACTCCTACGAGCAGTACTTC
once | TRBJ2-7 | TRBV5-6 | . | CASRPLPGTDTYEQYF | TGTGCCAGCAGGCCTCTCCCCGGGACCGACACCTACGAGCAGTACTTC
. | TRBJ2-1 | TRBV9 | . | CASSTQSGWNEQFF | TGTGCCAGCAGCACACAGTCGGGATGGAATGAGCAGTTCTTC
once | TRBJ1-5 | TRBV28 | . | CASSLYSGVFLAQHF | TGTGCCAGCAGTTTATATTCAGGGGTGTTTTTGGCCCAGCATTTT